The sample holds a few counts of the clone carrying this T cell receptor beta chain. The V and J ends lost 5 bases and 5 bases, in that order; junction bases with no gene match: 6. CDR3 length: 17 amino acids. Germline CDR1 and CDR2: SGHTA and FQGNSA. These data come from a study of shared clonotypes between healthy human individuals. Once extracted for a subset, genomic DNA was divided evenly among several immunoSEQ plates. Generated by immunoSEQ multiplex PCR, the TCRdb table keeps only in-frame clones and is missing some. The sample has about 490,000 clones; around 80% are singletons. This chain links TRBV7-2 with TRBJ2-1; 16 bases match TRBD2. The sequence derives from a woman between 40 and 50 years old in good health. Some clones in this sample may be carry-over from other donors' samples. Source material: PBMCs. In DNA form, the CDR3 reads TGTGCCAGCAGCCTTCCTGGGACTAGCGGGAGGGACAATGAGCAGTTCTTC. Residues: CASSLPGTSGRDNEQFF.